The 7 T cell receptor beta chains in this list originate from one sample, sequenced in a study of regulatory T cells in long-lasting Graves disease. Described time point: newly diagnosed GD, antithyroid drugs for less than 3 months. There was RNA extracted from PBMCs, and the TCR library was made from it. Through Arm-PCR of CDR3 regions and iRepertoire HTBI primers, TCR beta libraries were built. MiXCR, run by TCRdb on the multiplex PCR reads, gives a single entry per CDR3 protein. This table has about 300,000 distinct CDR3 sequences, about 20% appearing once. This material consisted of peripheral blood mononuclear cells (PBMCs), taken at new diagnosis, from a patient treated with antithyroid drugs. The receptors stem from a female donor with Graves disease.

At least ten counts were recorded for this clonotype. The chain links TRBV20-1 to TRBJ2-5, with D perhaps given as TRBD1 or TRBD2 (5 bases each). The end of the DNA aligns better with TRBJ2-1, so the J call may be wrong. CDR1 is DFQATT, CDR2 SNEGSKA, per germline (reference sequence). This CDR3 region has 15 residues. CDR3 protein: CSARDGVWGNNEQFF. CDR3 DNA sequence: TGCAGTGCTAGAGATGGAGTTTGGGGGAACAATGAGCAGTTCTTC.

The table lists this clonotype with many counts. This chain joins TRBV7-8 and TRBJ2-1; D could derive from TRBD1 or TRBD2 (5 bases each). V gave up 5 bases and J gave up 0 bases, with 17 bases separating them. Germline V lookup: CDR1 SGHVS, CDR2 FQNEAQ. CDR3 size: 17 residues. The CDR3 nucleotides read TGTGCCAGCAGCCTAGTGGGGCGGAGGAGCTCCTACAATGAGCAGTTCTTC. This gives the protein CASSLVGRRSSYNEQFF.

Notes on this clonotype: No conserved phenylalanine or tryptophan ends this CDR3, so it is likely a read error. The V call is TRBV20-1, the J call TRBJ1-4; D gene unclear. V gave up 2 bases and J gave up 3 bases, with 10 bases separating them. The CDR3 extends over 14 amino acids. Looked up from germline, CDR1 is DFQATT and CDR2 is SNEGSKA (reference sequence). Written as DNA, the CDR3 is TGCAGTGCTAGATCCCCGACATCTAATGAAAAACTGTTTTAT. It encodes CSARSPTSNEKLFY.

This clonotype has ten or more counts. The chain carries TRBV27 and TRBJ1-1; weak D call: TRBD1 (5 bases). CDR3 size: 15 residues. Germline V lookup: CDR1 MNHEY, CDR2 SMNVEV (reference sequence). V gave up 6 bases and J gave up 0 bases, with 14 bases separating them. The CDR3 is CASSSRTDMNTEAFF. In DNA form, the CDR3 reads TGTGCCAGCAGCTCGCGGACGGACATGAACACTGAAGCTTTCTTT.

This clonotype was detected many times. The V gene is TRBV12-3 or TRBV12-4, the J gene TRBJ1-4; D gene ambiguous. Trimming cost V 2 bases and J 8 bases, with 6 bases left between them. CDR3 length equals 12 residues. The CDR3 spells CASSLLREKLFF. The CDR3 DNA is TGTGCCAGCAGTTTATTACGGGAAAAACTGTTTTTT.

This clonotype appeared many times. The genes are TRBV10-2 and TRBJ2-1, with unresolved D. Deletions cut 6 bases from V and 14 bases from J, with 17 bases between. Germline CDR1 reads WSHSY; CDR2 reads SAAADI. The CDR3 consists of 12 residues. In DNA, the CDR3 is TGCGCCAGCAGATATTCTGATGGTGCCAAGTTCTTC. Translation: CASRYSDGAKFF.

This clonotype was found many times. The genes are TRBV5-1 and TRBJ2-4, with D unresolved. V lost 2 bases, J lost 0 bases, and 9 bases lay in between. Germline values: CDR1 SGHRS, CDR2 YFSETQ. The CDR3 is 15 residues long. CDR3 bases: TGCGCCAGCAGCTTTTGGCCGCTAGCCAAAAACATTCAGTACTTC. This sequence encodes CASSFWPLAKNIQYF.